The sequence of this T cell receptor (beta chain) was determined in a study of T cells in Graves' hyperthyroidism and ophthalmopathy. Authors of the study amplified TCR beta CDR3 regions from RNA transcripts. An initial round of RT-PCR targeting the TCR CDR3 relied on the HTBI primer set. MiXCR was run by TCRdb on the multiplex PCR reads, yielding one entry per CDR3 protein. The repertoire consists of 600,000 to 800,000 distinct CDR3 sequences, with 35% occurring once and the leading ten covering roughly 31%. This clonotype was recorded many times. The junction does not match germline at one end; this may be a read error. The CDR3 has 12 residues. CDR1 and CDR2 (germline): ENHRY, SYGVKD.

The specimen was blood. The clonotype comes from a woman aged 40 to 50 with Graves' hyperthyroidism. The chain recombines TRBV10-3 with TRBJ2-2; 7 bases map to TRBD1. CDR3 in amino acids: CASSEWGQWLFF. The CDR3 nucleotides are TGTGCCAGCAGTGAATGGGGACAGTGGCTGTTTTTT.